These 27 T cell receptor beta chains share one sample of origin, sequenced in a study of cytomegalovirus exposure and HLA in healthy donors (dated by TCRdb to about 2017). To prepare the library, the immunoSEQ multiplex PCR assay was applied. The multiplex PCR relied on a mix of 60 forward primers for TCR Vbeta segments and 13 reverse primers for TCR Jbeta segments. Drawn from immuneACCESS, this table holds only the in-frame rearrangements with V and J called that TCRdb kept. Clones are partly lost; checked studies trace under half to an unresolved V gene and leave the rest unexplained. The data table for this sample lists roughly 30,000 clones. 4.8% of the sample is taken by the ten largest. The sample taken for sequencing was PBMCs. The receptors were sampled from a female donor in good health and CMV-seronegative.

CDR3 DNA: TGTGCCAGCAGTCCCCGGACAGGAGGGTTTAACTATGGCTACACCTTC. Translation gives CASSPRTGGFNYGYTF. V is TRBV27 and J is TRBJ1-2; 7 bases align to TRBD1. The CDR3 has 16 amino acids. The ends lost 5 bases at V and 1 base at J; junction bases unmatched: 10. CDR1 and CDR2 from the germline V gene are MNHEY and SMNVEV (reference sequence).

The chain links TRBV19 to TRBJ1-5, with D uncertain. V was trimmed by 3 bases and J by 0 bases, leaving 12 bases between them. CDR3 length equals 16 residues. Germline V CDR1 and CDR2: LNHDA, SQIVND (reference sequence). The CDR3 DNA is TGTGCCAGTAGTATGAACAGCCATTATAGCAATCAGCCCCAGCATTTT. This translates into CASSMNSHYSNQPQHF.

This rearrangement joins TRBV6-1 to TRBJ1-1; maybe TRBD1 (5 bases). CDR1 is MNHNS, CDR2 SASEGT, per germline. The ends were cut back, 2 bases at V and 1 base at J, with 14 bases in the middle. The CDR3 extends over 16 amino acids. The CDR3 nucleotides read TGTGCCAGCAGTGAATTATTTGGCAGGGCGAACACTGAAGCTTTCTTT. This codes for CASSELFGRANTEAFF.

The CDR3 nucleotides read TGTGCCAGCAGTTTCGTCAGCAATCAGCCCCAGCATTTT. The encoded protein is CASSFVSNQPQHF. The rearrangement joins TRBV28 to TRBJ1-5; D is unclear. The CDR3 runs to 13 residues. Germline-derived CDR1 and CDR2 are MDHEN and SYDVKM. V shed 3 bases and J shed 1 base, with 4 bases lying between them.

The chain uses TRBV28 and TRBJ1-2, with 10 bases lining up with TRBD1. The CDR3 is 15 residues long. With V trimmed by 4 bases and J by 4 bases, 6 bases remained unmatched. Germline CDR1 MDHEN, CDR2 SYDVKM. The CDR3 is CASSSQTGGGYGYTF. In nucleotides, the CDR3 is TGTGCCAGCAGTTCACAGACAGGGGGCGGCTATGGCTACACCTTC.

The CDR3 coding sequence is TGTGCCAGTAGCCCCACTCGGACGGGGACCTACGAGCAGTACTTC. Residues: CASSPTRTGTYEQYF. The chain uses TRBV19 and TRBJ2-7; a possible D gene is TRBD2 (5 bases). The CDR3 covers 15 residues. Trimming cost V 6 bases and J 2 bases, with 17 bases left between them. Per germline, CDR1 LNHDA and CDR2 SQIVND (reference sequence).

The chain has TRBV25-1 and TRBJ1-1; 7 positions agree with TRBD1. This CDR3 has 14 residues. Germline V gene sequence: CDR1 MGHDK, CDR2 SYGVNS. V lost 8 bases to trimming and J lost 7 bases; unmatched junction nucleotides: 13. The CDR3 loop reads CASESLTGEVEAFF. The CDR3 nucleotides read TGTGCCAGCGAATCCCTCACAGGGGAGGTTGAAGCTTTCTTT.

This chain links TRBV7-2 with TRBJ2-3, with 8 bases identical to TRBD2. CDR1 and CDR2 (germline): SGHTA, FQGNSA. The CDR3 sequence is 15 residues long. The J segment lost 3 bases and the V segment lost 0 bases, leaving 2 bases of the junction unmatched. CDR3 residues: CASSLASGGTDTQYF. DNA of the CDR3: TGTGCCAGCAGCTTAGCCTCGGGGGGGACAGATACGCAGTATTTT.

The J gene is TRBJ1-2, the V gene TRBV2; the match to TRBD1 covers 8 bases. Losses at the gene ends were 6 bases for V and 7 bases for J; bases not matched to a gene: 16. This CDR3 comprises 16 residues. CDR1 is SNHLY and CDR2 is FYNNEI in the germline V gene. The CDR3 is CASRSGTGQTLGGYTF. CDR3 nucleotides: TGTGCCAGCAGATCCGGGACAGGCCAGACCCTAGGTGGCTACACCTTC.

The CDR3 sequence is CATSRDHRGSPLHF. DNA of the CDR3: TGTGCCACCAGCAGAGATCACAGGGGTTCACCCCTCCACTTT. The V gene is TRBV15, the J gene TRBJ1-6; 7 bases match TRBD1. Per germline, CDR1 LNHNV and CDR2 YYDKDF (reference sequence). This CDR3 contains 14 residues. Losses at the gene ends were 0 bases for V and 9 bases for J; bases not matched to a gene: 2.

The rearrangement joins TRBV28 to TRBJ1-4; 9 bases line up with TRBD1. This CDR3 contains 15 residues. Germline CDR1 MDHEN, CDR2 SYDVKM. V shed 3 bases, J shed 5 bases, and the junction held 4 bases outside the gene matches. The CDR3 is CASSLTGTGNEKLFF. DNA for the CDR3: TGTGCCAGCAGTTTGACCGGGACAGGGAATGAAAAACTGTTTTTT.

The V gene is TRBV19, the J gene TRBJ1-1; 9 positions agree with TRBD1. Germline lookup yields CDR1 LNHDA and CDR2 SQIVND (reference sequence). The V segment lost 6 bases and the J segment 6 bases; nucleotides outside the gene matches: 5. The CDR3 totals 13 residues. The CDR3 DNA reads as TGTGCCAGTAGGGGACAGGGATGGGCTGAAGCTTTCTTT. Translation gives CASRGQGWAEAFF.

This clone is called medium-sized based on its frequency. V usage is TRBV7-9 and J usage is TRBJ1-3; D gene unclear. The CDR3 totals 15 residues. Germline V gene lookup returns CDR1 SEHNR and CDR2 FQNEAQ (reference sequence). With 1 base removed from V and 0 bases from J, the gap between germline ends came to 7 bases. CDR3 in amino acids: CASSLGAISGNTIYF. The CDR3 region has the DNA TGTGCCAGCAGCTTAGGGGCTATCTCTGGAAACACCATATATTTT. The variable domain in full, with the rest retrieved from reference TRBV7-9 and TRBJ1-3, is DTGVSQNPRHKITKRGQNVTFRCDPISEHNRLYWYRQTLGQGPEFLTYFQNEAQLEKSRLLSDRFSAERPKGSFSTLEIQRTEQGDSAMYLCASSLGAISGNTIYFGEGSWLTVV.

In DNA, the CDR3 is TGTGCCAGCAGTACAAGGGGGTCTGGGGCCAACGTCCTGACTTTC. This translates into CASSTRGSGANVLTF. The rearrangement uses TRBV6-1 and TRBJ2-6; possible D gene TRBD1, 6 bases. This CDR3 comprises 15 residues. V shed 5 bases and J shed 1 base, with 9 bases lying between them. Per the germline V gene, CDR1 is MNHNS and CDR2 is SASEGT.

Turning to this clone: At one boundary the junction diverges from the germline segment, which might be a read error. The chain recombines TRBV2 with TRBJ2-2; 9 bases agree with TRBD1. Looked up from germline, CDR1 is SNHLY and CDR2 is FYNNEI. This CDR3 has 16 amino acids. Here the CDR3 DNA reads TGTGCCAGCAGCATACAGGGGGCATTGGGCACCGGGGAGCTGCTTTTT. The encoded protein is CASSIQGALGTGELLF.

The J gene is TRBJ2-3, the V gene TRBV7-2; 8 nucleotides match TRBD1. Germline loops: CDR1 SGHTA, CDR2 FQGNSA. V gave up 5 bases and J gave up 7 bases; unmatched junction bases: 11. The CDR3 loop spans 15 amino acids. The CDR3 region has the DNA TGTGCCAGCAGCGCAGACAGGGGAGGAGGATATACGCAGTATTTT. Translating it yields CASSADRGGGYTQYF.

This chain uses TRBV5-5 with TRBJ1-4; 7 bases match TRBD1. V lost 0 bases to trimming and J lost 7 bases; unmatched junction nucleotides: 6. The CDR3 loop spans 15 amino acids. Germline lookup yields CDR1 SGHKS and CDR2 YYEKEE (reference sequence). For the CDR3, the DNA is TGTGCCAGCAGCTTGGGCGACAGGGCCCGTGAAAAACTGTTTTTT. As protein: CASSLGDRAREKLFF.

V gene TRBV28 combines with J gene TRBJ1-1; a weak D match, TRBD1 (5 bases). Germline-derived CDR1 and CDR2 are MDHEN and SYDVKM. CDR3 length equals 14 residues. Trimming removed 6 bases from V and 5 bases from J, with 16 bases in between. The CDR3: CASRWGGRGTEAFF. The DNA for the CDR3 is TGTGCCAGCAGGTGGGGGGGACGGGGGACTGAAGCTTTCTTT. Full variable domain (outside the CDR3, taken from reference TRBV28 and TRBJ1-1): DVKVTQSSRYLVKRTGEKVFLECVQDMDHENMFWYRQDPGLGLRLIYFSYDVKMKEKGDIPEGYSVSREKKERFSLILESASTNQTSMYLCASRWGGRGTEAFFGQGTRLTVV.

CDR3 nucleotide sequence: TGTGCCAGCAGCCAAGAGCGGGGGGGCTACGAGCAGTACTTC. Translation: CASSQERGGYEQYF. The chain carries TRBV4-2 and TRBJ2-7; the match to TRBD2 covers 9 bases. Germline trimming cut 0 bases from V and 3 bases from J; bases unmatched to any gene: 0. Germline V CDR1 and CDR2: LGHNA, YNFKEQ. The CDR3 has 14 residues.

The chain carries TRBV4-1 and TRBJ1-6; D is unclear. Trimming shortened V by 0 bases and J by 8 bases, and 8 bases separated the two germline ends. The CDR3 contains 14 residues. The germline CDR1 and CDR2 sequences are MGHRA and YSYEKL. CDR3 bases: TGCGCCAGCAGCCAAGATATACGGGATTCACCCCTCCACTTT. This sequence encodes CASSQDIRDSPLHF.

The chain uses TRBV19 and TRBJ1-1; D gene ambiguous. The V and J ends lost 3 bases and 5 bases respectively, with 19 bases between them. Germline V gene sequence: CDR1 LNHDA, CDR2 SQIVND (reference sequence). The CDR3 loop spans 16 amino acids. The CDR3 loop is CASSIPPGRGGTEAFF. In nucleotides, the CDR3 is TGTGCCAGTAGTATCCCTCCCGGGCGGGGTGGGACTGAAGCTTTCTTT.

The chain uses TRBV7-9 and TRBJ2-5; weak D call: TRBD2 (5 bases). V dropped 4 bases and J dropped 5 bases, with 17 bases sitting between them. Germline V gene sequence: CDR1 SEHNR, CDR2 FQNEAQ (reference sequence). The CDR3 runs to 15 residues. The CDR3 bases are TGTGCCAGCAGCTCCCCGAGCGCGGGCCGGGAGACCCAGTACTTC. Translated: CASSSPSAGRETQYF.

The J gene is TRBJ2-1, the V gene TRBV6-8, with D possibly being TRBD1 (6 bases). The germline V and J ends were trimmed by 5 bases and 5 bases, with 22 bases remaining between them. The CDR3 contains 17 residues. Germline lookup yields CDR1 MNHGY and CDR2 SAAAGT. The CDR3 spells CASSGKSDSRTDNEQFF. In nucleotides, the CDR3 is TGTGCCAGCAGTGGAAAATCGGACAGCAGAACGGACAATGAGCAGTTCTTC.

The chain recombines TRBV18 with TRBJ2-7, with a tentative D call TRBD1 (5 bases). Germline loops: CDR1 KGHSH, CDR2 LQKENI. Deletions cut 5 bases from V and 3 bases from J, with 14 bases between. The CDR3 has 14 amino acids. CDR3 coding DNA: TGTGCCAGCTCATCAACAGGACCTAACTACGAGCAGTACTTC. Translated: CASSSTGPNYEQYF.

V is TRBV13 and J is TRBJ1-1; 9 nucleotides line up with TRBD1. The CDR3 sequence is 14 residues long. Per the germline V gene, CDR1 is PRHDT and CDR2 is FYEKMQ (reference sequence). J was trimmed by 3 bases and V by 10 bases; bases with no gene match: 9. CDR3 protein: CATSRGTGYTEAFF. The CDR3, as DNA: TGTGCCACCTCCCGAGGGACAGGGTACACTGAAGCTTTCTTT.

As DNA, the CDR3 is TGTGCCAGCAGCGCCTCAGGACGGGGGTCCCAAGCTTTCTTT. Translation: CASSASGRGSQAFF. The rearrangement uses TRBV7-3 and TRBJ1-1; weak D call: TRBD1 (5 bases). Deletions cut 5 bases from V and 9 bases from J, with 19 bases between. This CDR3 is built from 14 residues. Per the germline V gene, CDR1 is SGHTA and CDR2 is FQGTGA.

The genes are TRBV28 and TRBJ2-7; 12 bases match TRBD1. Trimming at V came to 6 bases and at J to 4 bases, leaving 7 bases not matched to a gene. This CDR3 has 15 amino acids. Germline CDR1 reads MDHEN; CDR2 reads SYDVKM. CDR3 DNA: TGTGCCAGCAGAGAGGGGGACAGGGGGCCTTACGAGCAGTACTTC. This encodes CASREGDRGPYEQYF.